The 15 T cell receptor beta chains below were found in one sample sequenced in a study of blood T cell repertoires in COVID-19 (dated by TCRdb to the early 2020s). Libraries were prepared through the immunoSEQ multiplex PCR assay. TCRdb provides this immuneACCESS table in a form limited to in-frame rearrangements. Some clones are lacking; in checked studies, under half of them reflect an unresolved V gene, and why the rest are absent is not known. Across this sample there are approximately 300,000 clones, with around 92% seen only once. Just under 9.5% of the sample is taken by the ten largest. Specimen: PBMCs or T cells enriched from blood (not recorded which). The source of these receptors is a woman aged 25 to 45 who had recovered from COVID-19.

The chain combines TRBV4-3 with TRBJ1-6; D is possibly TRBD1 (5 bases). V lost 1 base and J 2 bases, leaving 12 bases between the germline ends. The CDR3 is 17 amino acids. Germline lookup yields CDR1 LGHNA and CDR2 YSLEER. The DNA of the CDR3 is TGCGCCAGCAGCCAAGGTTTGCCAGGGCCCTATAATTCACCCCTCCACTTT. It is translated as CASSQGLPGPYNSPLHF.

The chain joins TRBV4-3 to TRBJ2-3; no clear D. CDR1 and CDR2 (germline): LGHNA, YSLEER. The CDR3 extends over 15 amino acids. V was cut by 0 bases and J by 4 bases, with 11 bases left in between. DNA of the CDR3: TGCGCCAGCAGCCAAGATCATATGGCGGCAGATACGCAGTATTTT. Amino acid sequence: CASSQDHMAADTQYF.

The rearrangement joins TRBV5-1 to TRBJ2-7; D not resolved. Trimming removed 0 bases at V and 2 bases at J, with 6 bases between. Per germline, CDR1 SGHRS and CDR2 YFSETQ. The CDR3 contains 13 residues. As DNA, the CDR3 is TGCGCCAGCAGCTTGGACCAGGCCTACGAGCAGTACTTC. It specifies CASSLDQAYEQYF.

The chain has TRBV19 and TRBJ1-5, with unresolved D. Deletions cut 4 bases from V and 0 bases from J, with 16 bases between. The germline V gene encodes CDR1 LNHDA and CDR2 SQIVND (reference sequence). The CDR3 has 17 amino acids. Here the CDR3 DNA reads TGTGCCAGTAGTACCCTCCCACGGGGTTATAGCAATCAGCCCCAGCATTTT. Its protein is CASSTLPRGYSNQPQHF. Complete variable domain (other parts from reference TRBV19 and TRBJ1-5): DGGITQSPKYLFRKEGQNVTLSCEQNLNHDAMYWYRQDPGQGLRLIYYSQIVNDFQKGDIAEGYSVSREKKESFPLTVTSAQKNPTAFYLCASSTLPRGYSNQPQHFGDGTRLSIL.

The V gene is TRBV5-1, the J gene TRBJ1-1, with D hard to call. V dropped 0 bases and J dropped 4 bases, with 10 bases sitting between them. Germline values: CDR1 SGHRS, CDR2 YFSETQ. CDR3 length: 14 amino acids. The CDR3 DNA sequence: TGCGCCAGCAGCTTGGACGGCAGCGGCACTGAAGCTTTCTTT. Protein product: CASSLDGSGTEAFF. Full variable domain (outside the CDR3, taken from reference TRBV5-1 and TRBJ1-1): KAGVTQTPRYLIKTRGQQVTLSCSPISGHRSVSWYQQTPGQGLQFLFEYFSETQRNKGNFPGRFSGRQFSNSRSEMNVSTLELGDSALYLCASSLDGSGTEAFFGQGTRLTVV.

This chain joins TRBV29-1 and TRBJ1-2; D is possibly TRBD1 (5 bases). CDR1 and CDR2 from the germline V gene are SQVTM and ANQGSEA. The V and J ends lost 6 bases and 8 bases respectively, with 16 bases between them. The CDR3 is made up of 12 amino acids. The CDR3 spells CSVFPTGHGYTF. Written as DNA, the CDR3 is TGCAGCGTCTTCCCCACAGGTCACGGCTACACCTTC.

The chain carries TRBV11-2 and TRBJ2-1; 11 bases line up with TRBD1. J lost 7 bases, V lost 6 bases, and 5 bases had no gene match. Germline V gene lookup returns CDR1 SGHAT and CDR2 FQNNGV. The CDR3 contains 14 residues. CDR3 bases: TGTGCCAGCAGACCGGGACAGGGGGTAAATGAGCAGTTCTTC. It specifies CASRPGQGVNEQFF.

The chain is built from TRBV19 and TRBJ1-1, with 9 nucleotides matching TRBD1. The V segment lost 6 bases and the J segment 3 bases; nucleotides outside the gene matches: 5. CDR3 length equals 14 residues. Per the germline V gene, CDR1 is LNHDA and CDR2 is SQIVND (reference sequence). CDR3 region: CASRDDRGYTEAFF. For the CDR3, the DNA is TGTGCCAGTAGGGACGACAGGGGGTACACTGAAGCTTTCTTT.

The V gene is TRBV9, the J gene TRBJ1-2; the match to TRBD1 covers 7 bases. V shed 2 bases and J 4 bases; nucleotides not matched to a gene: 2. The CDR3 is 13 residues long. Germline V gene sequence: CDR1 SGDLS, CDR2 YYNGEE. The CDR3 sequence is CASSVTGSYGYTF. The DNA of the CDR3 is TGTGCCAGCAGCGTGACAGGGAGCTATGGCTACACCTTC.

DNA for the CDR3: TGTGCCAGTAGTTACTCCGGGACAGGGTTTGGCTACACCTTC. It is translated as CASSYSGTGFGYTF. J is TRBJ1-2 and V is TRBV19; TRBD1 matches 9 bases. From germline, CDR1 is LNHDA and CDR2 SQIVND (reference sequence). The CDR3 runs to 14 residues. V gave up 5 bases and J gave up 7 bases; unmatched junction bases: 8.

V usage is TRBV28 and J usage is TRBJ2-1; 7 bases match TRBD1. This CDR3 region has 14 residues. In germline, CDR1 is MDHEN, CDR2 SYDVKM. Losses at the gene ends were 3 bases for V and 8 bases for J; bases not matched to a gene: 7. In DNA, the CDR3 is TGTGCCAGCAGTTTCATTTGGACAGGCGATGAGCAGTTCTTC. It yields the protein CASSFIWTGDEQFF.

The rearrangement joins TRBV7-9 to TRBJ1-5; TRBD1 matches at 7 bases. Germline CDR1 is SEHNR and CDR2 is FQNEAQ (reference sequence). Trimming removed 5 bases from V and 6 bases from J; junction bases left unmatched: 10. This CDR3 is built from 15 residues. The CDR3 loop reads CASSLQGPDSQPQHF. DNA of the CDR3: TGTGCCAGCAGCCTACAGGGGCCGGACAGTCAGCCCCAGCATTTT.

The chain is built from TRBV19 and TRBJ1-3, with a tentative D call TRBD1 (6 bases). V lost 7 bases, J lost 0 bases, and 19 bases lay in between. Germline V gene lookup returns CDR1 LNHDA and CDR2 SQIVND (reference sequence). The length of the CDR3 is 17 residues. CDR3 protein: CASTLSPDRYSGNTIYF. For the CDR3, the DNA is TGTGCCAGTACCCTATCCCCGGACAGATACTCTGGAAACACCATATATTTT.

V and J are TRBV6-6 and TRBJ1-1; no definite D call. From germline, CDR1 is MNHNY and CDR2 SVGAGI (reference sequence). The CDR3 loop spans 13 amino acids. With 4 bases removed from V and 3 bases from J, the gap between germline ends came to 9 bases. In DNA, the CDR3 is TGTGCCAGCAGTTCGGGGAGTGACACTGAAGCTTTCTTT. It yields the protein CASSSGSDTEAFF.

The chain employs TRBV6-2 or TRBV6-3 and TRBJ1-2, with a weak D call TRBD1 (5 bases). CDR1 is MNHEY, CDR2 SVGEGT, per germline. The CDR3 covers 14 residues. The V gene lost 2 bases and the J gene lost 1 base, with 8 bases spanning the gap. The CDR3 spells CASSYPTVNYGYTF. The CDR3 DNA follows: TGTGCCAGCAGTTACCCGACAGTTAACTATGGCTACACCTTC.